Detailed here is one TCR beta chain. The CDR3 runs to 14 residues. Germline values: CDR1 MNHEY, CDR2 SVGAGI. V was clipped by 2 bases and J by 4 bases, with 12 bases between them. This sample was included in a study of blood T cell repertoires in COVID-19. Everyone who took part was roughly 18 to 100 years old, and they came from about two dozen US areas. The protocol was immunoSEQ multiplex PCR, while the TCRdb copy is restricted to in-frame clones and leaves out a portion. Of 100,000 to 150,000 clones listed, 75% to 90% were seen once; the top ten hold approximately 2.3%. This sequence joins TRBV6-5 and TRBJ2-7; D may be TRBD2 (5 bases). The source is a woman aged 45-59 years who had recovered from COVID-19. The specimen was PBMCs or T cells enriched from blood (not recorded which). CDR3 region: CASSYGSSDYEQYF. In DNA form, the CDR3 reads TGTGCCAGCAGTTACGGGAGTTCAGATTACGAGCAGTACTTC.